The table lists the clone carrying this TCR beta chain with many counts. Its specificity is not known. Expressed TCRB transcripts were sequenced because the entire RNA isolate underwent reverse transcription. Libraries were prepared by immunoSEQ multiplex PCR; TCRdb keeps only in-frame clonotypes and omits some of them. The repertoire holds 300,000 or so clones, with roughly 8% as singletons. This entry comes from a study of beta chain features in type 1 diabetes. Notes on the study in general: PCR might pick shorter templates more often, in the same way for patients and controls.

CD4+ cells of the naive, central memory, regulatory and stem cell-like memory types were sorted via CD45RO/CCR7/CD25/CD127/CD95/CD27. The length of the CDR3 is 14 residues. V lost 7 bases to trimming and J lost 8 bases, with 17 bases between them. Germline assignment: CDR1 MNHNY and CDR2 SVGAGI (reference sequence). The sample comprised central memory CD4+ T cells from blood. The chain recombines TRBV6-6 with TRBJ1-4, with D possibly TRBD1 on 5 matching bases. The TCR comes from a woman in her late teens or twenties in good health. The CDR3 is CASTAAGLNEKLFF. The CDR3 DNA is TGTGCCAGCACCGCAGCAGGGCTGAACGAAAAACTGTTTTTT.